Detailed here is one T cell receptor beta chain. Clones were read by immunoSEQ multiplex PCR, and TCRdb kept only the in-frame ones, dropping some. Among about 2,100,000 clones listed, approximately 94% were seen once. This specimen belongs to a study of shared clonotypes between healthy human individuals. The length of the CDR3 is 15 residues. From germline, CDR1 is MDHEN and CDR2 SYDVKM. Cells designated naive CD8 were CD45RO-negative and were positively selected for CCR7, with terminally differentiated effector memory CD45RA+ cells excluded. This sequence was found in a man in his late teens or twenties in good health. Some clones in this sample may be carry-over from other donors' samples. The J gene is TRBJ2-5, the V gene TRBV28; 13 positions match TRBD2. The closer fit of TRBJ2-7 to the DNA end suggests the J call may be wrong. The specimen was naive CD8+ T cells from PBMCs. CDR3 in amino acids: CASSPGTSGMPEQYF. CDR3 bases: TGTGCCAGCAGTCCAGGGACTAGCGGGATGCCCGAGCAGTACTTC.